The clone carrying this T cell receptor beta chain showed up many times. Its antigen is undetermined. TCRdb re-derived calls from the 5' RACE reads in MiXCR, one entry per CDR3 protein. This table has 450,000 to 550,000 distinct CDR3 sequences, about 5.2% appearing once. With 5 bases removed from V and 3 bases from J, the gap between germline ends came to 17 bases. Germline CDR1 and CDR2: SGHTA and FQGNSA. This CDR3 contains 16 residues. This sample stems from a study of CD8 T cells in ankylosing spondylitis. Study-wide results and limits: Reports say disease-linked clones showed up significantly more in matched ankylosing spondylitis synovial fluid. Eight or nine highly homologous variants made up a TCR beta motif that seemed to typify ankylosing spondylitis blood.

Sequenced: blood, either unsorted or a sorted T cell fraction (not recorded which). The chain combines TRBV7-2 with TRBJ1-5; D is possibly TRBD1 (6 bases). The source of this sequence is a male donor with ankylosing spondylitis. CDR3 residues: CASSAEGGGFNQPQHF. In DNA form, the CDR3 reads TGTGCCAGCAGCGCAGAGGGGGGGGGCTTCAATCAGCCCCAGCATTTT. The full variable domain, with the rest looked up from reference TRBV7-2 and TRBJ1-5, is GAGVSQSPSNKVTEKGKDVELRCDPISGHTALYWYRQSLGQGLEFLIYFQGNSAPDKSGLPSDRFSAERTGGSVSTLTIQRTQQEDSAVYLCASSAEGGGFNQPQHFGDGTRLSIL.